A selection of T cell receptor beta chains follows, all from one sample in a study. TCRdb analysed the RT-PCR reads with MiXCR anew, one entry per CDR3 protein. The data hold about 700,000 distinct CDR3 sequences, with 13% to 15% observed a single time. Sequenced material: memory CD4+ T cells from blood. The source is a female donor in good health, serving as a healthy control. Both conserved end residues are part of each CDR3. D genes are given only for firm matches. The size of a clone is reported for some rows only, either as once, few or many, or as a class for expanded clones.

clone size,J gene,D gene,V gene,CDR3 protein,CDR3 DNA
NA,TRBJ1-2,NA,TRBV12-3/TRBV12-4,CASSLKESNYGYTF,TGTGCCAGCAGTTTGAAAGAATCTAACTATGGCTACACCTTC
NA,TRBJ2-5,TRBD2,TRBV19,CASSRGDF,TGTGCCAGTAGTCGGGGGGACTTC
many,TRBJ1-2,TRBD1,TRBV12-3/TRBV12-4,CASSRDRGLYGYTF,TGCGCCAGCAGCCGCGACAGGGGGCTTTATGGCTACACCTTC
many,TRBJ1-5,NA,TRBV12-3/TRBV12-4,CASSSTTNQPQHF,TGTGCCAGCAGTTCTACTACCAATCAGCCCCAGCATTTT
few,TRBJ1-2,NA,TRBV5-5,CASSLTETPYGYTF,TGTGCCAGCAGCTTAACCGAGACACCCTATGGCTACACCTTC
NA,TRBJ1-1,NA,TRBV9,CASSVGGEPLAAFF,TGTGCCAGCAGCGTAGGAGGGGAGCCCCTGGCAGCTTTCTTT
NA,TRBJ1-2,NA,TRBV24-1,CATSDDRAPGLYGYTF,TGTGCCACCAGTGATGACCGGGCCCCGGGCCTATATGGCTACACCTTC
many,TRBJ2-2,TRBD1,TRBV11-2,CASSFTGAGELFF,TGTGCCAGCAGTTTCACAGGGGCCGGGGAGCTGTTTTTT
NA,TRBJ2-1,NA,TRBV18,CASSPQYGNEQFF,TGTGCCAGCTCCCCTCAGTACGGCAATGAGCAGTTCTTC
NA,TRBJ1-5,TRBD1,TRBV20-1,CSAKTGQVHQPQHF,TGCAGTGCTAAAACGGGACAGGTTCATCAGCCCCAGCATTTT
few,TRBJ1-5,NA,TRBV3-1,CASSQRQGYQPQHF,TGTGCCAGCAGCCAGCGGCAGGGCTACCAGCCCCAGCATTTT
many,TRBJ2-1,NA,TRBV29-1,CSVDRGPLNEQFF,TGCAGCGTTGACCGGGGCCCGCTGAATGAGCAGTTCTTC
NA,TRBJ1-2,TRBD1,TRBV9,CASSRGGDRALIYGYTF,TGTGCCAGCAGTAGGGGGGGAGACAGGGCCCTGATCTATGGCTACACCTTC
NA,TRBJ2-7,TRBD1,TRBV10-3,CAISRTGSSYEQYF,TGTGCCATCAGCCGGACAGGGAGCTCCTACGAGCAGTACTTC
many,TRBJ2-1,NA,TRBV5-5,CASSPGPTTNYNEQFF,TGTGCCAGCAGCCCGGGACCGACCACAAACTACAATGAGCAGTTCTTC
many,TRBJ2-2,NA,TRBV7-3,CASSPTGNTGELFF,TGTGCCAGCAGCCCGACAGGGAACACCGGGGAGCTGTTTTTT